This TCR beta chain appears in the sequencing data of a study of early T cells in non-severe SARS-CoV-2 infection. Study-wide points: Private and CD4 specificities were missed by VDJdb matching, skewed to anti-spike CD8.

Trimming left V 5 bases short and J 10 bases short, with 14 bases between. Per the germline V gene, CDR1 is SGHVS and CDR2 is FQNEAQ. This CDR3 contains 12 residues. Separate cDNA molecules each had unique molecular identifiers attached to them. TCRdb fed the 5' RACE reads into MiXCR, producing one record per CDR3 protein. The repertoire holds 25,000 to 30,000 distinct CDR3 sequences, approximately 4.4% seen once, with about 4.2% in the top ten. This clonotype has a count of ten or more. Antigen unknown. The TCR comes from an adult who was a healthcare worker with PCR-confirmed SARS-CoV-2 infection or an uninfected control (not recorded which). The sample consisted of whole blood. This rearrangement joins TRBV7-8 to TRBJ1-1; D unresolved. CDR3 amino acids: CASSLGSSGAFF. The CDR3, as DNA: TGTGCCAGCAGCCTAGGGAGTTCTGGAGCTTTCTTT.